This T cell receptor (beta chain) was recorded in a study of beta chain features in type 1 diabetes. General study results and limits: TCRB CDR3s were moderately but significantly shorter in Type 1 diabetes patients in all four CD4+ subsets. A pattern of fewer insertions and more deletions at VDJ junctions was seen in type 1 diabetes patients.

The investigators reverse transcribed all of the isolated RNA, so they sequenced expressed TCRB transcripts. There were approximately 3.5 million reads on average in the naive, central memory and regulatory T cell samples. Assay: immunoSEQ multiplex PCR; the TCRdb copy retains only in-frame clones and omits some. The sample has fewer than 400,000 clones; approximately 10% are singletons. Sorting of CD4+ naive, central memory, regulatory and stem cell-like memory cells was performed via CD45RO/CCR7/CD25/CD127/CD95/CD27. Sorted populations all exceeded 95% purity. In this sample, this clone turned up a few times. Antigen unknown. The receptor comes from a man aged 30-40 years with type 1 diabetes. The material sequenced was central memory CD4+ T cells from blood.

The CDR3 loop is CASSNKGTPTDTQYF. DNA for the CDR3: TGCGCCAGCAGCAACAAAGGGACCCCCACAGATACGCAGTATTTT. The genes are TRBV4-3 and TRBJ2-3; the D gene could be TRBD1 or TRBD2 (5 bases each). This CDR3 has 15 amino acids. Germline values: CDR1 LGHNA, CDR2 YSLEER. Trimming shortened V by 5 bases and J by 2 bases, and 14 bases separated the two germline ends.